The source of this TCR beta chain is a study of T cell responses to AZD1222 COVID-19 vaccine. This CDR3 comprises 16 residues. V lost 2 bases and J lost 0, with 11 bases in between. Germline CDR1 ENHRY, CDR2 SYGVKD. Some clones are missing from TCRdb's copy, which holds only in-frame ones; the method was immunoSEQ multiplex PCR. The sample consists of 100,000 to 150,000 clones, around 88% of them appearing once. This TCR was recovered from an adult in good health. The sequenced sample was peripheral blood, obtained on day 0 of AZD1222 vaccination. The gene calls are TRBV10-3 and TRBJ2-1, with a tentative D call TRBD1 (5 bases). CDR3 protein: CAISEAGPRSYNEQFF. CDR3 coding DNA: TGTGCCATCAGTGAGGCAGGGCCCCGCTCCTACAATGAGCAGTTCTTC.